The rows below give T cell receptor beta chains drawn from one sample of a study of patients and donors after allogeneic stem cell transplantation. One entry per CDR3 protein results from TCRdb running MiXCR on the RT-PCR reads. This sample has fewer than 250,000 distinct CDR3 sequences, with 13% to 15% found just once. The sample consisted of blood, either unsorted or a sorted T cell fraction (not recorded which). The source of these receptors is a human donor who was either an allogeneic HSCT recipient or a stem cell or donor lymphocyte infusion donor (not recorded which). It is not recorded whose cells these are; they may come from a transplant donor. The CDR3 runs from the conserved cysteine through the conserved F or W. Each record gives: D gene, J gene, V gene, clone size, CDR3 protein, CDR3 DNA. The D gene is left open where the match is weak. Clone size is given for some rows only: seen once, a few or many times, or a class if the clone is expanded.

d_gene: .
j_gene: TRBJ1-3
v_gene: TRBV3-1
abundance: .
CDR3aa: CASSPQTGTAGNTIYF
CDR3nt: TGTGCCAGCAGCCCTCAGACCGGGACGGCTGGAAACACCATATATTTT

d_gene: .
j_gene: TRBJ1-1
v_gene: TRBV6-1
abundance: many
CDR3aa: CASSEAIGNTEAFF
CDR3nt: TGTGCCAGCAGTGAAGCAATAGGGAACACTGAAGCTTTCTTT

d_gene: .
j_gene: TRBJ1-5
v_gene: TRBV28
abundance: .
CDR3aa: CASTGTRNQPQHF
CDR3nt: TGTGCCAGCACTGGGACAAGAAATCAGCCCCAGCATTTT

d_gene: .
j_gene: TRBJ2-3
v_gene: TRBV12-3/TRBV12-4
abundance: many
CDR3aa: CASSLGQVADTQYF
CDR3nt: TGTGCCAGCAGTTTAGGGCAGGTCGCGGATACGCAGTATTTT

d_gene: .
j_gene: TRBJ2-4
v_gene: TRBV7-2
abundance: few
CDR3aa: CASSDSPLAKNIQYF
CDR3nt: TGTGCCAGCTCAGACTCCCCTCTGGCCAAAAACATTCAGTACTTC

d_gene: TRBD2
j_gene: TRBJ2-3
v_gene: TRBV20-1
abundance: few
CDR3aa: CSAAGREDSSTDTQYF
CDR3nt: TGCAGTGCAGCGGGGCGGGAGGACTCTAGCACAGATACGCAGTATTTT

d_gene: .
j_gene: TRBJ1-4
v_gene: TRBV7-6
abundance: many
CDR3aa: CASSLWANEKLFF
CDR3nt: TGTGCCAGCAGCTTATGGGCTAATGAAAAACTGTTTTTT

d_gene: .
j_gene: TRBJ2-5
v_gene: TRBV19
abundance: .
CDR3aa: CASSIGAVQETQYF
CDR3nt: TGTGCCAGTAGTATTGGAGCGGTGCAAGAGACCCAGTACTTC

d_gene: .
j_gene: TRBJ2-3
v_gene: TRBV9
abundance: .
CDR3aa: CASSVVGSDTQYF
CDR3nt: TGTGCCAGCAGCGTAGTCGGTTCAGATACGCAGTATTTT

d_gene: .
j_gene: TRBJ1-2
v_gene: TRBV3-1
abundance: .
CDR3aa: CASSQDAAQLYGYTF
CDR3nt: TGTGCCAGCAGCCAAGATGCCGCCCAGCTCTATGGCTACACCTTC

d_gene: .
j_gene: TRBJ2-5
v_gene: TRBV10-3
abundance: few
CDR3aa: CAIKQEGSQETQYF
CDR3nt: TGTGCCATCAAACAAGAAGGGAGTCAAGAGACCCAGTACTTC

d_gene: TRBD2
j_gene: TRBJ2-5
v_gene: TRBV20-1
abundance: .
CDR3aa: CSAPVSPRLSGGETQYF
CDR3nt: TGCAGTGCCCCCGTTTCCCCGCGGCTGAGCGGGGGTGAGACCCAGTACTTC

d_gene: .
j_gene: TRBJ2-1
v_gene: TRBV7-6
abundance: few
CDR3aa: CASSFGVNNEQFF
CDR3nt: TGTGCCAGCAGCTTTGGGGTTAACAATGAGCAGTTCTTC

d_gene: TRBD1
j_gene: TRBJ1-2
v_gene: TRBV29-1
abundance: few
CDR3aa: CSVTPGTGVNYGYTF
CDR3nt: TGCAGCGTTACGCCTGGGACAGGGGTAAACTATGGCTACACCTTC

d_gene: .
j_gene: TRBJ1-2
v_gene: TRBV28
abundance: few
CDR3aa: CASTGFDYGYTF
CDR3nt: TGTGCCAGCACAGGGTTCGACTATGGCTACACCTTC

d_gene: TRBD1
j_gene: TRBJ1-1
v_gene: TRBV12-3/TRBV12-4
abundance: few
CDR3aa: CASSPQTGTGYAFF
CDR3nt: TGTGCCAGCAGTCCCCAGACAGGGACCGGATATGCTTTCTTT

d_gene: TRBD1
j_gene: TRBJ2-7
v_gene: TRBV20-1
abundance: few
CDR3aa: CSAGTVAYEQYF
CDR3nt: TGCAGTGCTGGGACAGTTGCCTACGAGCAGTACTTC

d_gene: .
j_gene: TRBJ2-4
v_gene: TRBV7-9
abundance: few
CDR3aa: CASRDGGNIQYF
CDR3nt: TGTGCCAGCCGGGACGGAGGGAACATTCAGTACTTC

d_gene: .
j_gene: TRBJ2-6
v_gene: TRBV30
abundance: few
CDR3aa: CAWRQGGGANVLTF
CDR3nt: TGTGCCTGGAGACAGGGAGGTGGGGCCAACGTCCTGACTTTC

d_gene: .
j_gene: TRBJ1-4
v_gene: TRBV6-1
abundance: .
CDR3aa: CASSDPVLTNEKLFF
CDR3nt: TGTGCCAGCAGTGATCCAGTTTTAACTAATGAAAAACTGTTTTTT

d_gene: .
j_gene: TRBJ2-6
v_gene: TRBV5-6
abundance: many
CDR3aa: CASSFPGSGANVLTF
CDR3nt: TGTGCCAGCAGCTTTCCGGGGTCTGGGGCCAACGTCCTGACTTTC

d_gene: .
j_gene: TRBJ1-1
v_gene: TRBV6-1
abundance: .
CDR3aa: CASHKGRDTEAFF
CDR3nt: TGTGCCAGCCACAAAGGGAGGGACACTGAAGCTTTCTTT

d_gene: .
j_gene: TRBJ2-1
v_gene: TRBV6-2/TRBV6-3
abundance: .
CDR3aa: CASTLLGSRQNEQFF
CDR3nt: TGTGCCAGCACCTTACTAGGGAGTCGGCAGAATGAGCAGTTCTTC

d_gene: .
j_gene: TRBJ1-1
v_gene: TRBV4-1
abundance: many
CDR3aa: CASSPRVYGDTEAFF
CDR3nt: TGCGCCAGCAGCCCAAGGGTCTACGGGGACACTGAAGCTTTCTTT

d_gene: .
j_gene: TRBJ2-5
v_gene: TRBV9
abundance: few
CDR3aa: CASSVGQIQETQYF
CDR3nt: TGTGCCAGCAGCGTTGGACAGATTCAAGAGACCCAGTACTTC

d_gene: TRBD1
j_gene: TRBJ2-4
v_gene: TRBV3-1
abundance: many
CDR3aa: CASSQGRGTATIQYF
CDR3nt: TGTGCCAGCAGCCAAGGGCGAGGGACAGCCACCATTCAGTACTTC

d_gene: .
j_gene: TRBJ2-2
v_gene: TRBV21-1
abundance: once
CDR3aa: CASSTPPGRGRTGELFF
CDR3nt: TGTGCCAGCAGCACCCCTCCAGGCAGGGGGCGCACCGGGGAGCTGTTTTTT

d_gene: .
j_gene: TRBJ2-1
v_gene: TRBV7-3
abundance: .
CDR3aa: CASSLTGDGYNEQFF
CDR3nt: TGTGCCAGCAGCTTAACGGGGGACGGTTACAATGAGCAGTTCTTC

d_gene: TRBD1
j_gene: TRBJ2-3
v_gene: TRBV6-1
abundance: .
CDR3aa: CASWSRGYTDTQYF
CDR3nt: TGTGCCAGCTGGAGCAGGGGGTACACAGATACGCAGTATTTT

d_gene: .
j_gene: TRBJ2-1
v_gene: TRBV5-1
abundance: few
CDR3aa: CASSLGVAVSYNEQFF
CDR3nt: TGCGCCAGCAGCTTGGGGGTAGCGGTCTCCTACAATGAGCAGTTCTTC

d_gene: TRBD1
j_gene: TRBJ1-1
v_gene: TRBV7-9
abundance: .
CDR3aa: CASSSRTGGNAEAFF
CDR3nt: TGTGCCAGCAGCTCTAGGACAGGGGGTAACGCTGAAGCTTTCTTT

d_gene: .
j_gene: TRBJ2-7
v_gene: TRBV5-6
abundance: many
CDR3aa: CASSLDRSYEQYF
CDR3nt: TGTGCCAGCAGCTTAGACAGGTCCTACGAGCAGTACTTC

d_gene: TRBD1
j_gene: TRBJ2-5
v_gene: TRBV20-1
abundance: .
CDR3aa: CSAPPGTGEETQYF
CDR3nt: TGCAGTGCGCCTCCCGGGACAGGGGAAGAGACCCAGTACTTC

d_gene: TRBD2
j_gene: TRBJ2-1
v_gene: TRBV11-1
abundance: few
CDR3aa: CASSLAPGLAGEGYNEQFF
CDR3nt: TGTGCCAGCAGCTTAGCGCCGGGACTAGCGGGAGAGGGCTACAATGAGCAGTTCTTC

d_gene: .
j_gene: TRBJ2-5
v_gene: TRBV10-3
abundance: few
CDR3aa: CANGLPETQYF
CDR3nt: TGTGCCAACGGCCTGCCTGAGACCCAGTACTTC

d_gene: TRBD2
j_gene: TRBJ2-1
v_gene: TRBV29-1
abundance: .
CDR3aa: CSGLAGVVSSEQFF
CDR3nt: TGCAGCGGACTAGCGGGAGTAGTTTCGAGTGAGCAGTTCTTC

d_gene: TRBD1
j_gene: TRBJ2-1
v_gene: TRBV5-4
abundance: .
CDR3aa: CASSWDRGYNEQFF
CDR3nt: TGTGCCAGCAGCTGGGACAGGGGATACAATGAGCAGTTCTTC

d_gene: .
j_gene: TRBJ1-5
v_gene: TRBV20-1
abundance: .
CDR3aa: CSATAQGRHQHF
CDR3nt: TGCAGTGCTACAGCCCAGGGACGGCACCAGCATTTT

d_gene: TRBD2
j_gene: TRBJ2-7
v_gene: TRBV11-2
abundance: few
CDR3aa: CASSASRAGGSSYEQYF
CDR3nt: TGTGCCAGCAGCGCGTCTCGAGCGGGGGGGAGCTCCTACGAGCAGTACTTC

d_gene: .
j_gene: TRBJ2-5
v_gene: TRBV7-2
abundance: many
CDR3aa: CASSTGEGVVETQYF
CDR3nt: TGTGCCAGCAGCACCGGAGAGGGGGTAGTAGAGACCCAGTACTTC

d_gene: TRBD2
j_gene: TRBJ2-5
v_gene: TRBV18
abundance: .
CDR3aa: CASYFERGILLQETQYF
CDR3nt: TGTGCCAGCTACTTCGAGCGGGGGATACTACTCCAAGAGACCCAGTACTTC

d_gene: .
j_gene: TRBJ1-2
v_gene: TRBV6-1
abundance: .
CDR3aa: CASSRSRDPYGYTF
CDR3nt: TGTGCCAGCAGTAGGTCCCGGGATCCCTATGGCTACACCTTC

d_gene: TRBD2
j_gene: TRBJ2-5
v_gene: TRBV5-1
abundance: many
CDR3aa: CASSLRSGRVETQYF
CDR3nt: TGCGCCAGCAGCTTGCGAAGCGGGAGGGTGGAGACCCAGTACTTC

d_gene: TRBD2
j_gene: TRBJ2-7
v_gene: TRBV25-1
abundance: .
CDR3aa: CASQTSAVLHF
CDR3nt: TGTGCCAGCCAGACTAGCGCCGTACTGCACTTC